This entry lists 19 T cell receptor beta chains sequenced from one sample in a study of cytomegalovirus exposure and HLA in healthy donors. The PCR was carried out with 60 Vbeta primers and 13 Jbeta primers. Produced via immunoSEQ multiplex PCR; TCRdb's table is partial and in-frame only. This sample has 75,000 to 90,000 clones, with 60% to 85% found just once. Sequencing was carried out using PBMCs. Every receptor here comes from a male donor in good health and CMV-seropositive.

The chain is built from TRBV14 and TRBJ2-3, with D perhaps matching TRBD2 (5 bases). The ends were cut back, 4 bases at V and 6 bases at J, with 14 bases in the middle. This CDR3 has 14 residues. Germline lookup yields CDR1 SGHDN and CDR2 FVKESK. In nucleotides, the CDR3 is TGTGCCAGCAGCCCGAGGGTGACGGGGGATACGCAGTATTTT. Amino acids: CASSPRVTGDTQYF.

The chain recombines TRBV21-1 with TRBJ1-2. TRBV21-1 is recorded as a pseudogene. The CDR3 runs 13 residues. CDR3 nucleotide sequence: TGTGCCAGCTACGCCAGAGGAAACTATGGCTACACCTTC. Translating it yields CASYARGNYGYTF.

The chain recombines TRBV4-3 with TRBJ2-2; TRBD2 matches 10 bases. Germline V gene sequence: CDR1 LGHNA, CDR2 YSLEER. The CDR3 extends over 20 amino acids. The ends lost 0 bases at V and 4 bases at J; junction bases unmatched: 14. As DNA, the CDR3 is TGCGCCAGCAGCCAAGATATCCCTGTGGTAGCGGGGGGTTCCACCGGGGAGCTGTTTTTT. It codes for CASSQDIPVVAGGSTGELFF.

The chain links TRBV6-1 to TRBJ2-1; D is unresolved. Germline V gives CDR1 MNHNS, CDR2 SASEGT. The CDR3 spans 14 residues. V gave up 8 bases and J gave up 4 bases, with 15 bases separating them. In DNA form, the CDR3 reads TGTGCCAGCCTGACTCCTAGACTTTACAATGAGCAGTTCTTC. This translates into CASLTPRLYNEQFF.

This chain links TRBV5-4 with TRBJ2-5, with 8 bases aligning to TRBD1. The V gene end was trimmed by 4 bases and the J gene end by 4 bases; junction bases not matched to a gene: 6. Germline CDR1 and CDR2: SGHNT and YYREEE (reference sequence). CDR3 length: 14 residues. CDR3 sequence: CASSLRQGLETQYF. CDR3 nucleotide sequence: TGTGCCAGCAGCCTTCGACAGGGGTTAGAGACCCAGTACTTC.

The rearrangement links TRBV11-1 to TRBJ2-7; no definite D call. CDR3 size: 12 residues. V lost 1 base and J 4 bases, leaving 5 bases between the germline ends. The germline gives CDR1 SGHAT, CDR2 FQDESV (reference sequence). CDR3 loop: CASSLDGYEQYF. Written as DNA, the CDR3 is TGTGCCAGCAGCTTAGACGGGTACGAGCAGTACTTC.

The CDR3 DNA is TGTGCCAGCAGTTTGTCCGGGAGTCGTTTTTCCCTCGATGGCTACACCTTC. The encoded protein is CASSLSGSRFSLDGYTF. The chain links TRBV27 to TRBJ1-2; D not certain. The V and J ends lost 3 bases and 6 bases respectively, with 23 bases between them. Germline assignment: CDR1 MNHEY and CDR2 SMNVEV (reference sequence). This CDR3 comprises 17 residues.

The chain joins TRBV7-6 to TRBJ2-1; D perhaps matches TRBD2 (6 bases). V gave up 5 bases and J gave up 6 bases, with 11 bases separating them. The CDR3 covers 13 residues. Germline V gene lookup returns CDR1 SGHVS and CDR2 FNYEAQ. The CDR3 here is CASSRGDTNEQFF. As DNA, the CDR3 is TGTGCCAGCAGCCGCGGGGATACCAATGAGCAGTTCTTC.

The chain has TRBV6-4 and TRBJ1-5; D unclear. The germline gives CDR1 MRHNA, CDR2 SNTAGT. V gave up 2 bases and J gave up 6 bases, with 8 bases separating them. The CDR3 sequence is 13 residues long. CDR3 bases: TGTGCCAGCAGTGACGGAGGGAGTCAGCCCCAGCATTTT. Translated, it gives CASSDGGSQPQHF.

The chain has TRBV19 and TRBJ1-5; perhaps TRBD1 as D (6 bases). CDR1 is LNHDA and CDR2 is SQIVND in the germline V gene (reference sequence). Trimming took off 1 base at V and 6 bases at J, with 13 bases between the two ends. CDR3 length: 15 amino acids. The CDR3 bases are TGTGCCAGTAGTATAGTATCAGGGGCTATTCAGCCCCAGCATTTT. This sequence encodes CASSIVSGAIQPQHF.

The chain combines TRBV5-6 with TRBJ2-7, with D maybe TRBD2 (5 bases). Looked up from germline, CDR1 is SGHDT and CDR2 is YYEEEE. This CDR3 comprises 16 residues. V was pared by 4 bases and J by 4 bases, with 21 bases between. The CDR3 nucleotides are TGTGCCAGCAGCAACACTCCAGGAGGAGAACTTTACGAGCAGTACTTC. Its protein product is CASSNTPGGELYEQYF.

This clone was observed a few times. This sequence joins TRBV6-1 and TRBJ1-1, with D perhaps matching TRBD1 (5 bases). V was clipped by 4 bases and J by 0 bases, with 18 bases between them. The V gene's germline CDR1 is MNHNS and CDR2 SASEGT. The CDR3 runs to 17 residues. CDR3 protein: CASSGPGGYFVNTEAFF. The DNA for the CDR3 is TGTGCCAGCAGTGGGCCGGGGGGTTACTTCGTGAACACTGAAGCTTTCTTT.

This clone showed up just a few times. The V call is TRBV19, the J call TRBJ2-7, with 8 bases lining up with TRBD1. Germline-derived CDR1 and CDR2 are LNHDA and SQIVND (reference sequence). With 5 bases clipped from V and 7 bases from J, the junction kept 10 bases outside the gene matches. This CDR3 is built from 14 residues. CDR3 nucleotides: TGTGCCAGTAGTGCCGGGACAGGCTTCGGGGAGCAGTACTTC. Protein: CASSAGTGFGEQYF.

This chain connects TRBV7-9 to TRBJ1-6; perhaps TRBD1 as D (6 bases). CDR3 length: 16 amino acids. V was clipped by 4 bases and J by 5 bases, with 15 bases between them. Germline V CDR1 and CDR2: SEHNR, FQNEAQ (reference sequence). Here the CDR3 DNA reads TGTGCCAGCAGCTGGCTTGGGGGGGCGAATAATTCACCCCTCCACTTT. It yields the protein CASSWLGGANNSPLHF.

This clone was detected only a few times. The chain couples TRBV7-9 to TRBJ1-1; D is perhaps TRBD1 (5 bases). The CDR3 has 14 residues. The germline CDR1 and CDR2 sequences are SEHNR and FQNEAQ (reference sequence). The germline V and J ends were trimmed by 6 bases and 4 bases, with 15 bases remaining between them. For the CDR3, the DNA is TGTGCCAGCAGACCCTCAGACAGTACCACTGAAGCTTTCTTT. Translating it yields CASRPSDSTTEAFF.

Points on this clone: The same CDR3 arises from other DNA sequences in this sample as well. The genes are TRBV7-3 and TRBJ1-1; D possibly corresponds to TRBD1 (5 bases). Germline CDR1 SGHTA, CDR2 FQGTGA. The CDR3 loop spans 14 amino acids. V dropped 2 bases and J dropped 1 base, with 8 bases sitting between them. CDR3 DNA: TGTGCCAGCAGCTTACAGGGAGGGAACACTGAAGCTTTCTTT. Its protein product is CASSLQGGNTEAFF. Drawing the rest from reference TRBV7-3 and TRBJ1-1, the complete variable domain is GAGVSQTPSNKVTEKGKYVELRCDPISGHTALYWYRQSLGQGPEFLIYFQGTGAADDSGLPNDRFFAVRPEGSVSTLKIQRTERGDSAVYLCASSLQGGNTEAFFGQGTRLTVV.

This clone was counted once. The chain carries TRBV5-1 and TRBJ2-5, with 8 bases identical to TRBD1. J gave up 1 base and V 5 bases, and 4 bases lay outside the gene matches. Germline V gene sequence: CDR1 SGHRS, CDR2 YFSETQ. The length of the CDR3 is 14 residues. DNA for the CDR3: TGCGCCAGCAGGCCGGGACAGGTCCAAGAGACCCAGTACTTC. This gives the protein CASRPGQVQETQYF.

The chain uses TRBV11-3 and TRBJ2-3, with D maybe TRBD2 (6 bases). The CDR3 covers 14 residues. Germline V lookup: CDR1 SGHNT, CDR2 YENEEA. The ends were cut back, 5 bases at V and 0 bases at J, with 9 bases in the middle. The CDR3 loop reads CASSRGSSTDTQYF. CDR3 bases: TGTGCCAGCAGCCGGGGGAGTAGCACAGATACGCAGTATTTT.

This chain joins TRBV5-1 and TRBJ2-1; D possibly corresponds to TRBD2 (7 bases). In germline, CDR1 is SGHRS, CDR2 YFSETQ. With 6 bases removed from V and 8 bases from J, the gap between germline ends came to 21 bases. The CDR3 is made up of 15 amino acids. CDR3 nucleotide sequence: TGCGCCAGCACTGGGGGGGTTGGGGGGCAGGATGAGCAGTTCTTC. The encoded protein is CASTGGVGGQDEQFF.